The sequence of this TCR beta chain was determined in a study of blood T cell repertoires in COVID-19 (dated by TCRdb to about 2020). Describing the broader study: Samples covering the acute and convalescent phases of COVID-19 were provided by collaborators in the United States, Italy and Spain. The sample metadata nearly always contained a de-identified subject ID, COVID-19 status, age in years and sex. The prospective study material was composed of cDNA or gDNA derived from T cells, B-cell-depleted T cells, or PBMCs. Deeply sampled blood TCRbeta repertoires from subjects exposed to, actively infected with, or recovered from COVID-19 were included in the dataset. HLA class I and class II types, where available, came from metadata supplied by the sample provider rather than from assay-based typing. The samples were drawn from two sources: the first 160 participants of the ongoing ImmuneRACE study, and 950 to 1,500 subjects contributed by 6 global collaborators. The repertoires were released in a freely available public database meant as a resource for research on the immune response to SARS-CoV-2. Overall study results and their limits: Clinical and demographic metadata were provided uncurated, with the amount varying by source and participant.

TCRbeta CDR3 regions were amplified from genomic DNA by means of the immunoSEQ Assay, a bias-controlled multiplex PCR. The source study handled its data this way. The number of nucleated cells in each sample was estimated by amplification of reference gene primers within the assay. To quantify the absolute abundance of each unique TCRbeta CDR3 rearrangement, sequence reads were collapsed and filtered. Productive Simpson clonality was computed per sample as the square root of Simpson's diversity index over productive rearrangements. TCRdb stores this immuneACCESS table with in-frame sequences only. Part of the clones is absent; in the studies checked, under half of the shortfall reflects unresolved V genes, and no reason is known for the rest. From that table come the V and J calls and clone size; the DNA was used to work out D and trimming. A total of 100,000 or so clones appear in this sample, roughly 89% of them only once. About a fifth of the sample comes from the top ten.

Spanning cysteine to phenylalanine, the CDR3 consists of 13 amino acids. Just the 39-base CDR3 DNA is kept, in frame starting at base 1. CDR1 and CDR2, per the germline V gene, are SQVTM and ANQGSEA. The germline V and J ends show losses of 4 bases and 3 bases respectively, and no gene match explains 5 bases of the junction. Regarding this clone: Its antigen is currently not known. Qualities for individual bases were not recorded, and no much larger clone is one base off.

Collaborating institutions collected whole blood in K2EDTA tubes following their own protocols. For TCRbeta analysis, collaborator samples were shipped as frozen whole blood, as isolated PBMCs, or as DNA extracted from either sample type. Sequenced: peripheral blood. This clonotype originated in a human donor with acute or convalescent COVID-19. The donor label of this sample is uncertain. The chain was built from TRBV29-1 and TRBJ2-7, with 8 bases matching TRBD1. The CDR3 in this case is CSVVDRAGYEQYF. The bases are TGCAGCGTTGTGGACAGGGCAGGCTACGAGCAGTACTTC.